The 21 T cell receptor beta chains below come from one sample, sequenced in a study of Tregs in tolerant kidney transplant recipients. Profiled with immunoSEQ multiplex PCR; TCRdb holds only in-frame clones, not every one. The sample table includes 30,000 or so clones. Sequencing used CD8+ T cells from blood, obtained before the transplant. These receptors were collected from a human donor who received a combined kidney and bone marrow transplant.

Concerning this clone itself: Read coverage stops 3 residues before the CDR3 terminus; the germline J gene supplies the remainder. V and J are TRBV7-2 and TRBJ2-7; 8 bases are a match to TRBD2. This CDR3 spans 14 amino acids. After removal of 3 bases from V and 3 bases from J, the junction contained 4 bases not matched to a gene. Per germline, CDR1 SGHTA and CDR2 FQGNSA. The CDR3 loop reads CASSFGGGLYEQYF. Incomplete CDR3 DNA: TGTGCCAGCAGCTTCGGGGGGGGCCTCTACGAG.

Partial CDR3 DNA: TGTGCCATCAGTGAGTCAGGTCAGGGCGACGAG. Amino acid sequence: CAISESGQGDE. In full, the CDR3 reads CAISESGQGDEQYF. The chain links TRBV10-3 to TRBJ2-7, with a possible D match to TRBD1 (5 bases). The CDR3 goes on 3 residues after the read ends, and that part is filled in from the germline J gene. CDR1 ENHRY and CDR2 SYGVKD come from the germline V gene. Trimming pared 0 bases from V and 5 bases from J, leaving 11 bases between. The CDR3 loop spans 14 amino acids.

Concerning this clone: The read halts 3 residues ahead of the CDR3 end, with the missing end drawn from the germline J gene. The chain has TRBV20-1 and TRBJ1-1; maybe TRBD1 (6 bases). The CDR3 sequence is 13 residues long. The V gene's germline CDR1 is DFQATT and CDR2 SNEGSKA (reference sequence). V was pared by 5 bases and J by 3 bases, with 13 bases between. The part of the CDR3 DNA that was read is TGCAGTGCTTCTACAGGGTACGACACTGAA. Its translation: CSASTGYDTE. The whole CDR3 protein is CSASTGYDTEAFF.

Details on this clone: The read gets to within 3 residues of the CDR3 end, and the germline J gene fills in the rest. This chain uses TRBV6-2 or TRBV6-3 with TRBJ2-5; the D gene is possibly TRBD1 (6 bases). Germline CDR1 MNHEY, CDR2 SVGEGT. Trimming cost V 1 base and J 0 bases, with 9 bases left between them. CDR3 size: 15 residues. The part of the CDR3 DNA that was read is TGTGCCAGCAGTTACTTCCGGGACAACCAAGAGACC. It specifies CASSYFRDNQET. The full CDR3 protein is CASSYFRDNQETQYF.

The sequenced part of the CDR3 DNA is TGTGCCAGCAGATCTAGCGGGAGGAGCGCCGGGGAG. Protein product: CASRSSGRSAGE. The full CDR3 protein reads CASRSSGRSAGELFF. The J gene is TRBJ2-2, the V gene TRBV7-9; 11 bases are a match to TRBD2. The read terminates 3 residues before the CDR3 end, so the remaining end is supplied by the germline J gene. Trimming removed 6 bases from V and 6 bases from J; junction bases left unmatched: 6. This CDR3 region has 15 residues. CDR1 and CDR2 from the germline V gene are SEHNR and FQNEAQ (reference sequence).

Comment on this clone: Read coverage stops 3 residues before the CDR3 terminus; the germline J gene supplies the remainder. The genes are TRBV19 and TRBJ2-7; a weak D match, TRBD2 (6 bases). The CDR3 extends over 14 amino acids. Germline CDR1 LNHDA, CDR2 SQIVND (reference sequence). The V end lost 2 bases, the J end lost 6 bases, and 14 bases lay between the germline ends. The CDR3 here is CASSIIHLGGEQYF. CDR3 DNA (partial): TGTGCCAGTAGTATAATTCATTTGGGGGGCGAG.

In regard to this clone: The read ends 3 residues shy of where the CDR3 ends; the end is completed using the germline J gene. This chain connects TRBV5-4 to TRBJ1-2; D remains ambiguous. CDR1 SGHNT and CDR2 YYREEE come from the germline V gene (reference sequence). This CDR3 comprises 13 residues. V was cut by 0 bases and J by 4 bases, with 7 bases left in between. CDR3 sequence: CASSLVSVYGYTF. CDR3 bases read: TGTGCCAGCAGCTTGGTATCGGTCTATGGC.

Notes on this clone: The CDR3 is cut off 3 residues early in the read; its end comes from the germline J gene. V usage is TRBV6-2 or TRBV6-3 and J usage is TRBJ2-7; D remains unclear. Germline V gene data show CDR1 as MNHEY and CDR2 as SVGEGT. Trimming pared 7 bases from V and 2 bases from J, leaving 12 bases between. The CDR3 contains 13 residues. Partial CDR3 DNA: TGTGCCAGCATGGATGGTCTAGCCTACGAG. This gives the protein CASMDGLAYE. The full CDR3 protein reads CASMDGLAYEQYF.

Details on this clone: The read is 3 residues too short to cover the CDR3 end, so that end is filled in from the germline J gene. V usage is TRBV5-5 and J usage is TRBJ2-7, with D possibly matching TRBD1 (5 bases). Deletions cut 3 bases from V and 3 bases from J, with 10 bases between. The CDR3 consists of 13 residues. CDR1 and CDR2 from the germline V gene are SGHKS and YYEKEE (reference sequence). The covered CDR3 bases are TGTGCCAGCAGCTCCGATGACAGCTACGAG. This gives the protein CASSSDDSYE. The full-length CDR3 reads as CASSSDDSYEQYF.

As for this clone: The DNA ends 3 residues before the CDR3 does, and the rest of the CDR3 is filled in from the germline J gene. The chain joins TRBV29-1 to TRBJ2-7, with D possibly TRBD1 on 5 matching bases. With 4 bases removed from V and 3 bases from J, the gap between germline ends came to 16 bases. This CDR3 spans 14 amino acids. Germline assignment: CDR1 SQVTM and CDR2 ANQGSEA. CDR3: CSVVPTVSLYEQYF. The CDR3 bases that were read are TGCAGCGTTGTTCCGACAGTCAGCCTCTACGAG.

About this clone itself: The read finishes 3 residues shy of the CDR3 end, and the germline J gene is used to complete it. This chain joins TRBV5-1 and TRBJ2-7; 13 bases are shared with TRBD2. This CDR3 region has 13 residues. With 3 bases clipped from V and 6 bases from J, the junction kept 0 bases outside the gene matches. The germline V gene has CDR1 SGHRS and CDR2 YFSETQ. The CDR3 reads CASSWTSGSEQYF. The sequenced part of the CDR3 DNA is TGCGCCAGCAGCTGGACTAGCGGGAGCGAG.

About this clone: The read stops 3 residues short of the end of the CDR3; the missing end is completed from the germline J gene. The J gene is TRBJ1-2, the V gene TRBV7-9; perhaps TRBD1 as D (6 bases). The CDR3 runs 15 residues. V lost 5 bases to trimming and J lost 2 bases, with 15 bases between them. Germline V gene lookup returns CDR1 SEHNR and CDR2 FQNEAQ (reference sequence). The sequenced part of the CDR3 DNA is TGTGCCAGCAGCCCCCCTTGGACAGAAAACTATGGC. Amino acids: CASSPPWTENYG. The full-length CDR3 reads as CASSPPWTENYGYTF. The whole variable domain, remainder taken from reference TRBV7-9 and TRBJ1-2, is DTGVSQNPRHKITKRGQNVTFRCDPISEHNRLYWYRQTLGQGPEFLTYFQNEAQLEKSRLLSDRFSAERPKGSFSTLEIQRTEQGDSAMYLCASSPPWTENYGYTFGSGTRLTVV.

Concerning this clone: The DNA ends 3 residues before the CDR3 does, and the rest of the CDR3 is filled in from the germline J gene. The chain carries TRBV13 and TRBJ2-1; D possibly corresponds to TRBD1 (5 bases). Trimming took off 6 bases at V and 0 bases at J, with 12 bases between the two ends. This CDR3 has 15 residues. Germline CDR1 and CDR2: PRHDT and FYEKMQ (reference sequence). The part of the CDR3 DNA that was read is TGTGCCAGCAGTCACAGGATAAACTCCTACAATGAG. Protein: CASSHRINSYNE. Given in full, the CDR3 is CASSHRINSYNEQFF.

Note on this clone: The read terminates 3 residues before the CDR3 end, so the remaining end is supplied by the germline J gene. The chain is built from TRBV19 and TRBJ2-2; 8 nucleotides line up with TRBD1. The CDR3 loop spans 15 amino acids. The germline V gene has CDR1 LNHDA and CDR2 SQIVND (reference sequence). Trimming removed 4 bases from V and 3 bases from J; junction bases left unmatched: 4. This CDR3 reads CASSTGTGDTGELFF. CDR3 DNA (partial): TGTGCCAGTAGTACCGGGACAGGAGACACCGGGGAG.

Comments on this clone: Within the sample, other DNA sequences also encode this same CDR3. Partial CDR3 DNA: TGTGCCAGCAGTGGTCAGTCCTACGAG. This gives the protein CASSGQSYE. The CDR3, in full, reads CASSGQSYEQYF. The genes are TRBV2 and TRBJ2-7, with D unclear. Read data end 3 residues before the CDR3 end; the end is taken from the germline J gene. Trimming stripped 4 bases from V and 1 base from J, with 5 bases between. The CDR3 has 12 residues. In germline, CDR1 is SNHLY, CDR2 FYNNEI.

Of note for this clone: The missing CDR3 end, 3 residues past where the read stops, is filled in from the germline J gene. V is TRBV20-1 and J is TRBJ2-7; 9 bases are shared with TRBD1. Looked up from germline, CDR1 is DFQATT and CDR2 is SNEGSKA (reference sequence). This CDR3 region has 15 residues. V shed 0 bases and J 6 bases; nucleotides not matched to a gene: 9. The CDR3: CSARDHGTGLSEQYF. Incomplete CDR3 DNA: TGCAGTGCTAGAGATCATGGGACAGGGCTATCCGAG.

A word on this clone: One junction end disagrees with the germline gene, perhaps due to a read error. The CDR3 extends 3 residues past the end of the read, so its final part is completed from the germline J gene. The chain employs TRBV4-2 and TRBJ1-1, with TRBD1 identical over 7 bases. CDR3 length equals 15 residues. Germline V CDR1 and CDR2: LGHNA, YNFKEQ. The part of the CDR3 DNA that was read is TGCGCCAGCAGCCGTGACAGGGCGTTGGGCACTGAA. This sequence encodes CASSRDRALGTE. The full CDR3 protein reads CASSRDRALGTEAFF.

Comment on this clone: The read stops 3 residues short of the end of the CDR3; the missing end is completed from the germline J gene. The chain recombines TRBV5-4 with TRBJ2-3, with TRBD1 matching over 9 bases. CDR3 length: 15 residues. Germline V lookup: CDR1 SGHNT, CDR2 YYREEE (reference sequence). Unmatched junction bases numbered 13, after V lost 9 bases and J lost 5 bases. CDR3 protein: CAIHAPGQGIDTQYF. The CDR3 DNA, read in part, is TGTGCCATTCACGCACCGGGACAGGGTATAGATACG. Looking up the rest from reference TRBV5-4 and TRBJ2-3 gives the full variable domain: ETGVTQSPTHLIKTRGQQVTLRCSSQSGHNTVSWYQQALGQGPQFIFQYYREEENGRGNFPPRFSGLQFPNYSSELNVNALELDDSALYLCAIHAPGQGIDTQYFGPGTRLTVL.

Notes on this clone: The sequence runs out 3 residues before the end of the CDR3; the remainder is reconstructed from the germline J gene. V and J are TRBV7-9 and TRBJ2-1; 8 positions agree with TRBD2. Germline CDR1 is SEHNR and CDR2 is FQNEAQ (reference sequence). This CDR3 region has 15 residues. J was trimmed by 0 bases and V by 5 bases; bases with no gene match: 3. The covered CDR3 bases are TGTGCCAGCAGCCGAGCGGGAGTCTCCTACAATGAG. It yields the protein CASSRAGVSYNE. The complete CDR3 sequence is CASSRAGVSYNEQFF.

Of note for this clone: The read gets to within 3 residues of the CDR3 end, and the germline J gene fills in the rest. The chain has TRBV7-6 and TRBJ1-1, with 9 positions matching TRBD1. CDR1 SGHVS and CDR2 FNYEAQ come from the germline V gene. The CDR3 consists of 14 residues. V trimming: 6 bases; J trimming: 3 bases; junction bases outside the gene matches: 5. Incomplete CDR3 DNA: TGTGCCAGCAGTTCGGACAGGGGATACACTGAA. It translates to CASSSDRGYTE. The entire CDR3 is CASSSDRGYTEAFF.

On this clone: The CDR3 end falls 3 residues outside the read, so it is completed with the germline J gene. The chain links TRBV28 to TRBJ1-1; 8 bases match TRBD1. With V trimmed by 6 bases and J by 2 bases, 5 bases remained unmatched. The length of the CDR3 is 14 residues. From germline, CDR1 is MDHEN and CDR2 SYDVKM. CDR3 protein: CASSRTGSNTEAFF. The part of the CDR3 DNA that was read is TGTGCCAGCAGCCGGACAGGGTCCAACACTGAA.